What follows describes a single TCR beta chain. CDR1 and CDR2 from the germline V gene are MNHEY and SMNVEV (reference sequence). V shed 2 bases, J shed 15 bases, and the junction held 24 bases outside the gene matches. The CDR3 extends over 18 amino acids. The source of the sample is a study of blood T cell repertoires in COVID-19. Study summary: COVID-19 samples collected from the United States, Italy and Spain covered acute and convalescent phases. Sample material is recorded as cDNA or gDNA derived from T cells, B-cell-depleted T cells, or PBMCs.

Original processing methods: Reference gene primer amplification in the assay estimated nucleated cell counts. Produced via immunoSEQ multiplex PCR; TCRdb's table is partial and in-frame only. That table furnishes V, J and clone size, whereas the DNA furnished D and trimming. Here the sample spans a few hundred thousand clones, around nine tenths being singletons. The TCR comes from a man between 25 and 39 years old with acute or convalescent COVID-19. Sequenced sample: peripheral blood. The chain combines TRBV27 with TRBJ2-1; 8 bases are shared with TRBD2. In DNA form, the CDR3 reads TGTGCCAGCAGTTTACAGGTTATTTCTAGCGGGCGGCCCTCTTCGGTGTTCTTC. This translates into CASSLQVISSGRPSSVFF.